This TCR beta chain was obtained from a study of blood T cell repertoires in COVID-19. Libraries were prepared by immunoSEQ multiplex PCR; TCRdb keeps only in-frame clonotypes and omits some of them. The table has around 220,000 clones, 82% seen once. V trimming: 4 bases; J trimming: 5 bases; junction bases outside the gene matches: 8. The CDR3 spans 16 residues. Germline V gene data show CDR1 as LGHDT and CDR2 as YNNKEL (reference sequence). The chain has TRBV3-1 (or the pseudogene TRBV3-2) and TRBJ1-6; 7 bases match TRBD1. Sequenced material: peripheral blood. The sequence came from a woman at least 80 years old with active or convalescent COVID-19. Here the CDR3 reads CASSLRTGGHNSPLHF. The CDR3 coding sequence is TGTGCCAGCAGCCTTCGGACAGGAGGCCATAATTCACCCCTCCACTTT.